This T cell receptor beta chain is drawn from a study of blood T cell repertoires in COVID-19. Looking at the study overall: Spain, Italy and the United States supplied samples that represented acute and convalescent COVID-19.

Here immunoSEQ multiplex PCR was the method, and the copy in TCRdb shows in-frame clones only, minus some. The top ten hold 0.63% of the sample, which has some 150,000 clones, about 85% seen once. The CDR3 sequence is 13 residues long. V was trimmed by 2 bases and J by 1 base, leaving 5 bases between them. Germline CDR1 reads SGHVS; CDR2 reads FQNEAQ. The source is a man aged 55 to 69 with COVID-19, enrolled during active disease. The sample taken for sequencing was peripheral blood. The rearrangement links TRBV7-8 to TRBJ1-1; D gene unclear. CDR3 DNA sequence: TGTGCCAGCAGCTTAAGCGGGAACACTGAAGCTTTCTTT. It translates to CASSLSGNTEAFF.